Reported below is one T cell receptor beta chain. There is no known antigen for this receptor. The record has no base qualities; no much larger clone is one base away. These data come from a study of cytomegalovirus exposure and HLA in healthy donors (dated by TCRdb to 2016 to 2017). Background for the entire study: An earlier analysis of 587 of the donors reported 250 to 350 Gb of sequence data and some 120 million unique TCR beta sequences from 150 million to 200 million T cells. Every repertoire in the discovery cohort had been generated on one and the same sequencing platform. To study patterns of TCR occurrence, a later analysis re-analyzed previously published TCR beta repertoires from around 660 donors and added high-resolution HLA genotyping. The number of typed donors differed by locus: about 629-640 for A, B, C, DRB1 and DQB1; some 540 for DQA1; about 600 for DPA1; and 400 to 480 for DPB1. Along with the roughly 700-subject first cohort, a separate validation cohort of over a hundred different subjects was used. The study profiled the T cell repertoires of 500 to 800 subjects by immunosequencing and related them to cytomegalovirus serostatus. Alongside the repertoire data, information on donor age, sex, ethnicity and CMV serostatus was compiled. In a later genetic analysis, genome-wide SNP genotypes for about 55% of the roughly 700 donors were used, and that subset was treated as a discovery cohort. Both class I and class II loci were covered by HLA typing, at four-digit resolution. In the later analysis, no new phenotypic data were used to find candidate immune exposures; instead, reliance was placed on TCR beta sequences and their occurrence across donors. To decide whether each TCR beta V gene segment behaved as functional or pseudogenic, an earlier analysis of fewer than 750 of the donors relied on high-throughput TCR beta sequencing. About five DR-DQ haplotypes were treated as single units for association and clustering because of strong linkage in the cohort. Across some 400 genotyped donors of the cohort, an average of approximately 240,000 unique TCR beta nucleotide sequences per donor were sequenced, and 15% to 20% of those sequences were non-productive. The study combined high-throughput TCR immunosequencing, statistical association of individual TCRs with disease status, and machine learning to predict cytomegalovirus infection status. An early release covering some 640 HLA-typed donors comprised approximately 300 gigabases of sequencing data and 85 million or so unique TCR sequences. The genetic ancestry cluster associated with self-reported Caucasian donors included about four fifths of the roughly 400 genotyped donors. The study was designed to test whether signatures of past pathogen exposure could be identified by cataloging public T cell receptors.

The cohort consisted of fewer than 700 healthy bone marrow donors. At the time of sampling, every cohort member was nominally healthy, though immune exposures that went unrecorded were likely present. The donor tested CMV seropositive and was one of the 289 seropositive cohort members. Every donor gave a peripheral blood sample, and the peripheral blood mononuclear cells from that sample were used for TCR beta sequencing. Genomic DNA extraction from the blood cell samples was performed with the Qiagen DNeasy Blood Extraction Kit. The library came from the immunoSEQ multiplex PCR assay. A mixture of 60 forward primers for TCR Vbeta segments and 13 reverse primers for TCR Jbeta segments was used in the multiplex PCR. A multiplex PCR assay on genomic DNA amplified the CDR3 region of rearranged TCR beta genes. The amplified TCR beta libraries were sequenced on the Illumina HiSeq System as 87-base-pair reads. Processing in the source paper ran as follows. In a later analysis, some 80 million unique TCR beta chains were counted across the approximately 640 repertoires, and approximately 11 million of these chains were shared by at least two donors. Raw reads were error-corrected and collapsed into unique sequences with a nearest-neighbor algorithm that merged closely related sequences to remove PCR and sequencing errors. To assign V, D and J gene segments, CDR3 sequences were aligned to IMGT reference sequences. For a sequence to be retained, at least a six-nucleotide match to both a V gene segment and a J gene segment was required. Rearrangements were called productive when the CDR3 lacked stop codons and stayed in frame with V and J; all others were non-productive. CDR3 was defined by IMGT convention, running from the second conserved V-encoded cysteine to the conserved J-encoded phenylalanine. In an earlier analysis of more than 550 of the donors, sequences lacking an unambiguous match to a single V gene segment were excluded. In an earlier analysis of roughly 500 of the donors, V segments were called functional above 56.7% productive rearrangements and were called segregating when the between-donor standard deviation exceeded 5%. A statistical classification framework was built for diagnosing cytomegalovirus status from the catalog of TCR beta chain sequences. In a later analysis, TCR nucleotide sequences were compared against IMGT/GENE-DB human TR gene sequences so that V and J genes could be assigned. The TCRdist pipeline was used in a later analysis to assign CDR3 sequences and most-parsimonious VDJ recombination scenarios. In a later analysis, every TCR beta chain was defined by the combination of its CDR3 amino acid sequence and its V-gene family, and reads without a unique V-gene family were dropped. As a way to deal with suspected cross-contamination and a sequencing artifact, a later analysis dropped 500 to 700 nucleotide sequences that were highly shared and had low generation probability. A later analysis calculated a clonal expansion index for each public chain from normalized within-repertoire ranks of inferred template counts. Generation probabilities in a later analysis came from a VDJ recombination model fitted to out-of-frame rearrangements, and those results were checked against IGoR. Hypergeometric tests were used in a later analysis to score TCR-TCR, TCR-HLA and TCR-CMV co-occurrence, with a repertoire-size bias correction applied to the TCR pairs. In a later analysis, false discovery rates were estimated by permuting HLA or CMV assignments 20 times. A later analysis grouped co-occurring TCRs with DBSCAN, adding TCRdist sequence similarity when clustering within HLA-allele-positive subsets. Co-occurrence clustering excluded repertoires with fewer than 30,000 or more than 120,000 public chains, plus five with anomalous nucleotide sharing. TCRdb's version of the immuneACCESS table is confined to in-frame rearrangements and falls short of the full clone set. An unresolved V gene accounts for under half of the shortfall where checked; the remainder is of unknown origin. That table is the source of V, J and clone size, and D and trimming were worked out from the DNA. Recorded for this sample are roughly 150,000 clones; over 70% of them occurred a single time. Almost 3% of the sample goes to the ten largest clones.

V lost 6 bases and J lost 2 bases; the stretch between them is 6 bases long. CDR1 and CDR2, looked up from the germline V gene, are ENHRY and SYGVKD. Reading from cysteine to phenylalanine, the CDR3 counts 12 amino acids. Only the CDR3 portion is preserved as DNA: 36 bases, with reading frame beginning at the first base. The investigation overall reported the following: In this cohort, only TCR beta chains were sequenced, and detectable features were limited by the absence of alpha or paired-chain data. The 87-base-pair reads could not distinguish some IMGT-functional V segments, including TRBV6-2 and TRBV6-3, so those segments were excluded. A later analysis found that most CMV-associated TCR beta chains appeared HLA-restricted, with HLA associations seemingly driven largely by CMV exposure. In a later analysis, TCR association rates were found to vary across HLA loci, with the most associated TCRs seen for DRB1 alleles and the fewest for HLA-C alleles. In vitro tests confirmed that a few of the cytomegalovirus-associated TCR beta chains recognize cytomegalovirus antigens. Specific HLA alleles were associated with roughly 17,000 TCR beta sequences at a false discovery rate of 0.05 in a later analysis. A group of highly shared sequence variants was considered likely to be a technical artifact of the sequencing pipeline. It was suggested by the authors that the approach could potentially be generalized to other disease states and immunological phenotypes. Over 15 rarely observed V segments, including chromosome 9 orphons, were excluded from the earlier analysis of approximately 500 of the donors because counts were too low. A later analysis reported that several top co-occurrence clusters appeared linked to parvovirus B19, influenza, CMV and Epstein-Barr virus. When HLA alleles, especially DR and DQ, strongly co-occurred, attributing TCR associations to individual alleles was difficult. While some public TCRs were present in many individuals, most TCR sequences turned up only very rarely across donors. CMV serostatus was the only immune exposure information available for the cohort. Linkage disequilibrium might explain the correlated functional status among segregating V segments, but an unknown experimental factor could not be excluded. Because HLA typing was missing for some donors at each locus, association tests included only the typed subset. Sequencing depth was assumed to be roughly uniform across donors in the presence/absence analyses, though that assumption may not hold. Compared with the 666-donor mean, donors in an Asian-associated ancestry cluster had fewer N-insertions in productive TCRs, according to a later genetic analysis. V-gene and J-gene trimming of TCR beta chains was associated with a missense DCLRE1C variant in a later genetic analysis, and the association was replicated in an independent cohort. Broadly in line with IMGT annotations, most TCR beta V segments showed up in productive rearrangements about 87% or about 30% of the time in an earlier analysis of several hundred of the donors. A later analysis found that HLA-associated TCR beta chains were more clonally expanded and had lower generation probabilities than equally common non-associated chains. A further reported finding was that TCR beta sequences accurately predicted the HLA-A and HLA-B alleles for most subjects in the first cohort. The classifier was reported to diagnose cytomegalovirus status with high specificity and sensitivity in both the original cohort and the validation cohort. The study gave a list of 150 to 200 TCR beta chains associated with cytomegalovirus.

The sequenced material came from PBMCs. The sequence was obtained from a woman aged 45-65 years in good health and CMV-seropositive. The chain couples TRBV10-3 to TRBJ2-3; the D segment cannot be called with confidence. The CDR3 amino acid sequence is: CAIRNLTDTQYF. The sequenced DNA: TGTGCCATCAGAAATCTCACAGATACGCAGTATTTT.